This is a list of T cell receptor beta chains from one sample in a study of response to subunit inactivated influenza vaccine. TCRdb reanalysed the RT-PCR reads using MiXCR and keeps one entry per CDR3 protein. The sample contains about 610,000 distinct CDR3 sequences, 13% to 15% of which appear only once. The sample in question was PBMCs from blood, obtained roughly 12 days after vaccination. The receptors come from a man aged 50 to 59 who received an inactivated influenza vaccine. CDR3s include the opening cysteine and the closing phenylalanine or tryptophan. The D gene is left open where the match is weak. Where a row states a size, it is once, few, many or the class of an expanded clone; other rows omit it.

D gene,J gene,clone size,V gene,CDR3 DNA,CDR3 protein
NA,TRBJ2-7,NA,TRBV12-3/TRBV12-4,TGTGCCAGCACCTATACCGGCGCCGAGAGCTACGAGCAGTACTTC,CASTYTGAESYEQYF
NA,TRBJ2-1,few,TRBV7-9,TGTGCCAGCAGCCCCTCGGACAGATTCAATGAGCAGTTCTTC,CASSPSDRFNEQFF
NA,TRBJ2-1,NA,TRBV4-2,TGTGCCAGCAGCCAAGATATTATCGATGAGCAGTTCTTC,CASSQDIIDEQFF
NA,TRBJ2-1,few,TRBV15,TGTGCCACCAGTACGGTTCCCGGGAGAACCTACAATGAGCAGTTCTTC,CATSTVPGRTYNEQFF
TRBD2,TRBJ2-1,many,TRBV7-3,TGTGCCAGCAGCCCGAGCGGGAGATGGAGTAATGAGCAGTTCTTC,CASSPSGRWSNEQFF
NA,TRBJ2-1,many,TRBV14,TGTGCCAGCAGCCAAGAGGCGGCCTCCTACAATGAGCAGTTCTTC,CASSQEAASYNEQFF
NA,TRBJ1-2,once,TRBV4-3,TGCGCCAGCAGCCAAGATTACATCTCCGGGGCCTACACCTTC,CASSQDYISGAYTF
TRBD2,TRBJ2-1,NA,TRBV10-3,TGTGCCATCAGTGAGTCGATGACTAGCGGCTACAATGAGCAGTTCTTC,CAISESMTSGYNEQFF
TRBD2,TRBJ2-3,few,TRBV9,TGTGCCAGCAGCGTAGGTGGGACTAGCGCAGATACGCAGTATTTT,CASSVGGTSADTQYF
NA,TRBJ1-5,many,TRBV6-5,TGTGCCAGCAGCCCGGACACTAATCAGCCCCAGCATTTT,CASSPDTNQPQHF
TRBD1,TRBJ2-2,few,TRBV18,TGTGCCAGCTCACCACGGACAGGGCCAACCGGGGAGCTGTTTTTT,CASSPRTGPTGELFF
TRBD1,TRBJ2-7,NA,TRBV14,TGTGCCAGCAGCCGGGACAGTTCTTGGGAGCAGTACTTC,CASSRDSSWEQYF
TRBD2,TRBJ2-7,NA,TRBV4-1,TGCGCCAGCAGCCAAGATAAGCGAGCGGGGGCCTACGAGCAGTACTTC,CASSQDKRAGAYEQYF
TRBD2,TRBJ2-1,NA,TRBV3-1,TGTGCCAGCAGCCAAGGGACTAGCGGGACTTTAAGCTCCTACAATGAGCAGTTCTTC,CASSQGTSGTLSSYNEQFF
TRBD1,TRBJ2-1,NA,TRBV15,TGTGCCACCAGCAGAGAAGCCAGGGGGCGCGGTGAGCAGTTCTTC,CATSREARGRGEQFF
TRBD2,TRBJ2-2,few,TRBV6-2/TRBV6-3,TGTGCCAGCAGACTCCAGCGGGGGAACACCGGGGAGCTGTTTTTT,CASRLQRGNTGELFF
TRBD1,TRBJ2-1,few,TRBV12-3/TRBV12-4,TGTGCCAGCAGTCTGGAGACAGGGAAGGATGAGCAGTTCTTC,CASSLETGKDEQFF
NA,TRBJ1-2,NA,TRBV7-2,TGTGCCAGCAGCTTAGCGTGGAGGGCTAACTATGGCTACACCTTC,CASSLAWRANYGYTF
TRBD2,TRBJ2-3,NA,TRBV5-1,TGCGCCAGCAGCTTGTACGGGGGGGCTTTCACAGATACGCAGTATTTT,CASSLYGGAFTDTQYF
NA,TRBJ2-3,NA,TRBV12-3/TRBV12-4,TGTGCCAGCAGTTTTATGGGTGGAGATACGCAGTATTTT,CASSFMGGDTQYF
NA,TRBJ2-5,NA,TRBV10-1,TGCGCCAGCAGTGGGGGACGGGGAAGAGGGACCCAGTACTTC,CASSGGRGRGTQYF
NA,TRBJ1-2,many,TRBV4-2,TGTGCCAGCAGCCAAGGGTTGGATGAGGGGTCCTATGGCTACACCTTC,CASSQGLDEGSYGYTF
NA,TRBJ2-3,NA,TRBV2,TGTGCCAGCAGGGCGCCGGGAGCCCCAGATACGCAGTATTTT,CASRAPGAPDTQYF
NA,TRBJ2-7,once,TRBV4-2,TGTGCCAGCAGCCAGGATCAGAGGAGGCGGATCGAGCAGTACTTC,CASSQDQRRRIEQYF
TRBD1,TRBJ2-2,NA,TRBV12-3/TRBV12-4,TGTGCCAGCAGCACCGGGACAGGGGTGAACACCGGGGAGCTGTTTTTT,CASSTGTGVNTGELFF
NA,TRBJ2-1,few,TRBV9,TGTGCCACCTCGAAGGAGACAGTAAGTTGGAATGAGCAGTTCTTC,CATSKETVSWNEQFF
TRBD2,TRBJ2-2,few,TRBV29-1,TGCAGCGTGCAAACTAGCGGGAGGTCGCCCGGGGAGCTGTTTTTT,CSVQTSGRSPGELFF
NA,TRBJ2-4,NA,TRBV27,TGTGCCAGCAGTTTCGGGTTGGGGAAAAACATTCAGTACTTC,CASSFGLGKNIQYF
TRBD1,TRBJ2-2,few,TRBV20-1,TGCAGTGCTAGAGATGTGACAGGGGGCCCGGGGGAGCTGTTTTTT,CSARDVTGGPGELFF
NA,TRBJ2-4,NA,TRBV6-1,TGTGCCAGCAGTGAAGCAAGTATCCAGTACTTC,CASSEASIQYF
NA,TRBJ2-1,few,TRBV20-1,TGCAGTGCTAGAGACGGGACGGATTACAATGAGCAGTTCTTC,CSARDGTDYNEQFF
NA,TRBJ2-3,NA,TRBV4-2,TGTGCCAGCAGCCAAGGACCGGTTGGAGCGGAGCGCACAGATACGCAGTATTTT,CASSQGPVGAERTDTQYF
TRBD2,TRBJ2-1,NA,TRBV30,TGTGCCTGGGCCACTGCTAGCGGGAGGGTCAATGAGCAGTTCTTC,CAWATASGRVNEQFF
TRBD2,TRBJ2-1,NA,TRBV7-8,TGTGCCAGCAGCCTATATCGACTAGCGGGAAACGGTGAGCAGTTCTTC,CASSLYRLAGNGEQFF
TRBD2,TRBJ2-3,NA,TRBV20-1,TGCAGTGCCAAAATAGCGGGAGTGGATACGCAGTATTTT,CSAKIAGVDTQYF
TRBD1,TRBJ1-5,NA,TRBV24-1,TGTGCCACCACTTACCTCCGGGACAGGGACGAATATCAGCCCCAGCATTTT,CATTYLRDRDEYQPQHF
NA,TRBJ2-2,many,TRBV5-1,TGCGCCAGCAGCTTGGTCCAGGGAAACACCGGGGAGCTGTTTTTT,CASSLVQGNTGELFF
TRBD1,TRBJ2-7,NA,TRBV6-6,TGTGCCAGCAGTTACGACAGGGCCTACGAGCAGTACTTC,CASSYDRAYEQYF
NA,TRBJ2-7,NA,TRBV12-3/TRBV12-4,TGTGCCAGCAGGGGGGCAGGGGCCTACGAGCAGTACTTC,CASRGAGAYEQYF
NA,TRBJ1-2,NA,TRBV20-1,TGCAGTGCTAGAGATTCACTCCATGAGAGGCGTAATGGCTACACCTTC,CSARDSLHERRNGYTF
TRBD2,TRBJ2-7,NA,TRBV20-1,TGCAGTGCTAGAGAAGAACCTAGCGGGAGGGCCCTCGAGCAGTACTTC,CSAREEPSGRALEQYF
NA,TRBJ2-1,NA,TRBV6-1,TGTGCCAGCCACGAGTTTCCTTCCTACAATGAGCAGTTCTTC,CASHEFPSYNEQFF
NA,TRBJ2-7,NA,TRBV13,TGTGCCAGCAGCTTAGAGGGAGCCGGGGTCTCCTACGAGCAGTACTTC,CASSLEGAGVSYEQYF
TRBD1,TRBJ2-7,NA,TRBV7-2,TGTGCCAGCAGCTTAGGACAGTGGGGACAGGGATACGAGCAGTACTTC,CASSLGQWGQGYEQYF
TRBD1,TRBJ2-7,NA,TRBV23-1,TGCGCCAGCACTGGACAGGGGGCCAATTACTGCGAGCAGTACTTC,CASTGQGANYCEQYF
NA,TRBJ1-1,NA,TRBV3-1,TGTGCCAGCAGCGACACAGAGAACACTGAAGCTTTCTTT,CASSDTENTEAFF
TRBD1,TRBJ2-7,NA,TRBV6-1,TGTGCCAGCAGACGAGACAGGGGAAGGGTCTACGAGCAGTACTTC,CASRRDRGRVYEQYF
NA,TRBJ2-1,many,TRBV20-1,TGCAGTGCTGGGGGTGGAGTTGGTGAGCAGTTCTTC,CSAGGGVGEQFF
TRBD1,TRBJ2-3,few,TRBV12-3/TRBV12-4,TGTGCCAGCAGCCCGGGCTGGACAGGGGGCTTAACAGATACGCAGTATTTT,CASSPGWTGGLTDTQYF